This is a list of T cell receptor beta chains from one sample in a study of blood T cell repertoires in COVID-19. Sequencing was performed with immunoSEQ multiplex PCR; in TCRdb, only in-frame clones are kept and a portion is missing. The sample records tens of thousands of clones, roughly 84% being singletons. Sample: peripheral blood. The source is a man aged 45-60 years with COVID-19, enrolled during active disease. Both conserved end residues are part of each CDR3. The size field is filled for only some rows; it gives once, few, many or a size class.

abundance | v_gene | CDR3aa
. | TRBV10-1 | CASSESQLAGRTTQYF
. | TRBV30 | CATGGTEQFF
. | TRBV27 | CASSFNERYEQYF
. | TRBV14 | CASSQKSNSPLHF
once | TRBV7-8 | CASSQTNTEAFF
few | TRBV28 | CASSSRTAPQETQYF
. | TRBV5-1 | CASSLGQLTSSYEQYF
. | TRBV20-1 | CSATGNTEAFF
. | TRBV6-4 | CASSRDYTDTQYF
. | TRBV2 | CASSANLDRGEAFF
. | TRBV4-1 | CASSQGGGIFYEQYF
. | TRBV30 | CAWILAGGADTQYF
. | TRBV4-1 | CASSREGGGGEKLFF
. | TRBV7-9 | CASSFGGTYEQYF
. | TRBV12-3/TRBV12-4 | CASRLEGNQPQHF
. | TRBV24-1 | CATSEPTGQVETQYF
. | TRBV25-1 | CASSELTGPTTNEKLFF
. | TRBV19 | CASRPVRDNNQPQHF
. | TRBV28 | CASSSRAEQYF
. | TRBV2 | CASSGDSNEKLFF
. | TRBV6-1 | CASSEGQGYIQYF
. | TRBV7-2 | CASSTGTSAMWETQYF
. | TRBV7-9 | CASSFDRGLRNEQFF
. | TRBV11-3 | CASSPGTSGRDETQYF
. | TRBV7-2 | CASSRSGTPYSYEQYF